Listed below are T cell receptor beta chains from one sample, sequenced in a study of early T cells in non-severe SARS-CoV-2 infection. From the 5' RACE reads, TCRdb called clonotypes with MiXCR, one entry per CDR3 protein. This sample has tens of thousands of distinct CDR3 sequences, with 5% to 6.5% found just once. Sequenced material: whole blood. The receptors derive from an adult who was a healthcare worker with PCR-confirmed SARS-CoV-2 infection or an uninfected control (not recorded which). The CDR3 runs from the conserved cysteine through the conserved F or W. A D gene is named only where the DNA matches it firmly. The size entry is marked missing in some rows and otherwise reads once, few, many or a size class.

d_call: NA
clone_size: many
j_call: TRBJ2-1
v_call: TRBV29-1
cdr3_aa: CSVANTNEQFF
cdr3_nt: TGCAGCGTCGCGAACACCAATGAGCAGTTCTTC

d_call: NA
clone_size: many
j_call: TRBJ1-1
v_call: TRBV18
cdr3_aa: CASSPRGSHTEAFF
cdr3_nt: TGTGCCAGCTCACCACGGGGGAGTCACACTGAAGCTTTCTTT

d_call: NA
clone_size: many
j_call: TRBJ2-5
v_call: TRBV5-6
cdr3_aa: CASSLVGQSLIPQYF
cdr3_nt: TGTGCCAGCAGCTTGGTCGGCCAGAGTCTAATACCCCAGTACTTC

d_call: TRBD2
clone_size: many
j_call: TRBJ2-1
v_call: TRBV29-1
cdr3_aa: CSVTELAKYNEQFF
cdr3_nt: TGCAGCGTTACGGAACTAGCGAAATACAATGAGCAGTTCTTC

d_call: NA
clone_size: few
j_call: TRBJ2-7
v_call: TRBV12-3/TRBV12-4
cdr3_aa: CASSFQEWADEQYF
cdr3_nt: TGTGCCAGCAGTTTCCAGGAATGGGCTGACGAGCAGTACTTC

d_call: NA
clone_size: few
j_call: TRBJ2-5
v_call: TRBV11-2
cdr3_aa: CASSLDRAETQYF
cdr3_nt: TGTGCCAGCAGCTTAGACAGGGCAGAGACCCAGTACTTC

d_call: TRBD2
clone_size: many
j_call: TRBJ2-7
v_call: TRBV20-1
cdr3_aa: CSARDAVAGGVYEQYF
cdr3_nt: TGCAGTGCTAGAGATGCGGTAGCGGGAGGAGTATACGAGCAGTACTTC

d_call: TRBD2
clone_size: many
j_call: TRBJ2-1
v_call: TRBV6-5
cdr3_aa: CASSYSPSGENEQFF
cdr3_nt: TGTGCCAGCAGTTACTCGCCTAGCGGGGAGAATGAGCAGTTCTTC

d_call: TRBD2
clone_size: many
j_call: TRBJ2-7
v_call: TRBV7-9
cdr3_aa: CASSLVGGNYEQYF
cdr3_nt: TGTGCCAGCAGCTTAGTGGGGGGGAACTACGAGCAGTACTTC

d_call: NA
clone_size: many
j_call: TRBJ2-3
v_call: TRBV6-4
cdr3_aa: CASSESTGRAQYF
cdr3_nt: TGTGCCAGCAGTGAGTCGACAGGACGGGCGCAGTATTTT

d_call: NA
clone_size: many
j_call: TRBJ2-5
v_call: TRBV10-3
cdr3_aa: CAISESNGQETQYF
cdr3_nt: TGTGCCATCAGTGAGTCGAACGGACAAGAGACCCAGTACTTC

d_call: NA
clone_size: many
j_call: TRBJ2-4
v_call: TRBV12-3/TRBV12-4
cdr3_aa: CASSFLSSKNIQYF
cdr3_nt: TGTGCCAGCAGTTTTCTGAGTTCCAAAAACATTCAGTACTTC

d_call: NA
clone_size: many
j_call: TRBJ2-1
v_call: TRBV11-3
cdr3_aa: CASSTRDQGTYNEQFF
cdr3_nt: TGTGCCAGCAGCACCCGGGACCAGGGGACCTACAATGAGCAGTTCTTC

d_call: TRBD1
clone_size: many
j_call: TRBJ1-1
v_call: TRBV5-4
cdr3_aa: CASSHQTGRGTEAFF
cdr3_nt: TGTGCCAGCAGCCATCAGACAGGGAGGGGCACTGAAGCTTTCTTT

d_call: TRBD2
clone_size: many
j_call: TRBJ2-3
v_call: TRBV6-5
cdr3_aa: CASRPSGGRTDTQYF
cdr3_nt: TGTGCCAGCAGACCTAGCGGGGGACGCACAGATACGCAGTATTTT

d_call: TRBD2
clone_size: many
j_call: TRBJ2-1
v_call: TRBV12-3/TRBV12-4
cdr3_aa: CASSPGTSDFNEQFF
cdr3_nt: TGTGCCAGCAGCCCCGGGACTAGCGATTTCAATGAGCAGTTCTTC

d_call: TRBD1
clone_size: many
j_call: TRBJ1-2
v_call: TRBV12-3/TRBV12-4
cdr3_aa: CASTKLRQGGYTF
cdr3_nt: TGTGCCAGCACCAAATTGAGACAGGGGGGCTACACCTTC

d_call: TRBD2
clone_size: many
j_call: TRBJ2-7
v_call: TRBV20-1
cdr3_aa: CSARDRELAGVYEQYF
cdr3_nt: TGCAGTGCTAGAGATCGGGAGCTAGCGGGAGTCTACGAGCAGTACTTC

d_call: NA
clone_size: many
j_call: TRBJ2-7
v_call: TRBV11-2
cdr3_aa: CASSSSGEQYF
cdr3_nt: TGTGCCAGCAGCTCGAGCGGGGAGCAGTACTTC

d_call: TRBD2
clone_size: NA
j_call: TRBJ2-1
v_call: TRBV5-1
cdr3_aa: CASSPSGRSLSEQFF
cdr3_nt: TGCGCCAGCAGCCCTAGCGGGAGGTCGCTTTCTGAGCAGTTCTTC

d_call: TRBD1
clone_size: NA
j_call: TRBJ1-1
v_call: TRBV5-4
cdr3_aa: CASSPNRGWNTEAFF
cdr3_nt: TGTGCCAGCAGCCCGAACAGGGGGTGGAACACTGAAGCTTTCTTT

d_call: TRBD2
clone_size: few
j_call: TRBJ2-3
v_call: TRBV6-2/TRBV6-3
cdr3_aa: CASSYGLAGGEDTQYF
cdr3_nt: TGTGCCAGCAGTTATGGACTAGCGGGTGGTGAAGATACGCAGTATTTT

d_call: NA
clone_size: many
j_call: TRBJ2-7
v_call: TRBV3-1
cdr3_aa: CASSRSPSYGRGEVYEQYF
cdr3_nt: TGTGCCAGCAGCCGCAGTCCCAGCTACGGTAGGGGGGAGGTCTACGAGCAGTACTTC

d_call: NA
clone_size: many
j_call: TRBJ1-4
v_call: TRBV18
cdr3_aa: CASSPYTAPNEKLFF
cdr3_nt: TGTGCCAGCTCACCGTACACAGCACCCAATGAAAAACTGTTTTTT

d_call: NA
clone_size: NA
j_call: TRBJ2-1
v_call: TRBV12-3/TRBV12-4
cdr3_aa: CASSGASSEQFF
cdr3_nt: TGTGCCAGCAGTGGGGCTAGCAGTGAGCAGTTCTTC

d_call: TRBD1
clone_size: many
j_call: TRBJ2-7
v_call: TRBV12-3/TRBV12-4
cdr3_aa: CASSPPGTGGGEQYF
cdr3_nt: TGTGCCAGCAGTCCGCCCGGGACAGGGGGTGGCGAGCAGTACTTC

d_call: NA
clone_size: many
j_call: TRBJ2-3
v_call: TRBV24-1
cdr3_aa: CATSDSQDPLTSSTDTQYF
cdr3_nt: TGTGCCACCAGTGATTCCCAGGACCCACTAACCTCTAGCACAGATACGCAGTATTTT

d_call: TRBD1
clone_size: many
j_call: TRBJ1-2
v_call: TRBV6-2/TRBV6-3
cdr3_aa: CASRRGQNSNYGYTF
cdr3_nt: TGTGCCAGCAGGCGGGGACAGAACTCTAACTATGGCTACACCTTC

d_call: TRBD1
clone_size: once
j_call: TRBJ2-1
v_call: TRBV20-1
cdr3_aa: CSARGRQGDSYNEQFF
cdr3_nt: TGCAGTGCTAGGGGAAGACAGGGAGATTCCTACAATGAGCAGTTCTTC

d_call: NA
clone_size: many
j_call: TRBJ2-3
v_call: TRBV12-3/TRBV12-4
cdr3_aa: CASSTVRESPTDTQYF
cdr3_nt: TGTGCCAGCAGTACCGTTAGGGAAAGTCCCACAGATACGCAGTATTTT

d_call: NA
clone_size: few
j_call: TRBJ1-1
v_call: TRBV7-8
cdr3_aa: CASSSVTPPNTEAFF
cdr3_nt: TGTGCCAGCAGCTCCGTGACACCTCCGAACACTGAAGCTTTCTTT

d_call: TRBD2
clone_size: many
j_call: TRBJ2-1
v_call: TRBV20-1
cdr3_aa: CSARDGGTSAYNEQFF
cdr3_nt: TGCAGTGCTAGAGATGGCGGGACTAGCGCCTACAATGAGCAGTTCTTC

d_call: NA
clone_size: many
j_call: TRBJ2-4
v_call: TRBV20-1
cdr3_aa: CSALSKNIQYF
cdr3_nt: TGCAGTGCTCTATCCAAAAACATTCAGTACTTC

d_call: NA
clone_size: few
j_call: TRBJ1-1
v_call: TRBV12-3/TRBV12-4
cdr3_aa: CASSTDRGTEAFF
cdr3_nt: TGTGCCAGCAGCACGGACAGAGGGACTGAAGCTTTCTTT

d_call: NA
clone_size: NA
j_call: TRBJ2-1
v_call: TRBV7-3
cdr3_aa: CASSGQSGLNNEQFF
cdr3_nt: TGTGCCAGCAGCGGACAATCCGGTCTCAACAATGAGCAGTTCTTC

d_call: NA
clone_size: few
j_call: TRBJ2-5
v_call: TRBV7-3
cdr3_aa: CASSLRNQETQYF
cdr3_nt: TGTGCCAGCAGCTTACGGAACCAAGAGACCCAGTACTTC

d_call: NA
clone_size: many
j_call: TRBJ2-1
v_call: TRBV7-9
cdr3_aa: CASSPQDYNEQFF
cdr3_nt: TGTGCCAGCAGCCCGCAAGACTACAATGAGCAGTTCTTC

d_call: NA
clone_size: many
j_call: TRBJ2-5
v_call: TRBV20-1
cdr3_aa: CSARDSGQVTQYF
cdr3_nt: TGCAGTGCTAGAGATTCGGGGCAGGTGACCCAGTACTTC

d_call: NA
clone_size: NA
j_call: TRBJ1-2
v_call: TRBV7-9
cdr3_aa: CASSRMSGELDYGYTF
cdr3_nt: TGTGCCAGCAGCAGGATGTCGGGGGAACTAGACTATGGCTACACCTTC

d_call: TRBD1
clone_size: NA
j_call: TRBJ2-1
v_call: TRBV18
cdr3_aa: CASSPDREREQFF
cdr3_nt: TGTGCCAGCTCACCAGACAGGGAGCGTGAGCAGTTCTTC

d_call: TRBD2
clone_size: many
j_call: TRBJ2-1
v_call: TRBV10-3
cdr3_aa: CAISVETSGNEQFF
cdr3_nt: TGTGCCATCAGTGTGGAGACTAGCGGTAATGAGCAGTTCTTC

d_call: TRBD2
clone_size: many
j_call: TRBJ2-2
v_call: TRBV4-2
cdr3_aa: CASSPSGRGTGELFF
cdr3_nt: TGTGCCAGCAGCCCTAGCGGGAGGGGAACCGGGGAGCTGTTTTTT

d_call: NA
clone_size: NA
j_call: TRBJ2-1
v_call: TRBV3-1
cdr3_aa: CASSQGSLGLGF
cdr3_nt: TGTGCCAGCAGCCAAGGGTCCTTAGGTCTGGGCTTC

d_call: NA
clone_size: many
j_call: TRBJ2-7
v_call: TRBV4-2
cdr3_aa: CASSQGAGLSSYEQYF
cdr3_nt: TGTGCCAGCAGCCAAGGGGCAGGGCTGAGCTCCTACGAGCAGTACTTC

d_call: TRBD2
clone_size: many
j_call: TRBJ2-3
v_call: TRBV19
cdr3_aa: CASSPGGSTDTQYF
cdr3_nt: TGTGCCAGTAGTCCGGGAGGGAGCACAGATACGCAGTATTTT

d_call: NA
clone_size: many
j_call: TRBJ1-1
v_call: TRBV30
cdr3_aa: CAWSVPASYTRTEAFF
cdr3_nt: TGTGCCTGGAGTGTACCCGCTTCTTACACCCGGACTGAAGCTTTCTTT

d_call: TRBD2
clone_size: many
j_call: TRBJ2-1
v_call: TRBV20-1
cdr3_aa: CSARPLPAGGKLNEQFF
cdr3_nt: TGCAGTGCCAGACCCCTTCCGGCGGGGGGTAAACTCAATGAGCAGTTCTTC

d_call: TRBD2
clone_size: few
j_call: TRBJ2-1
v_call: TRBV5-4
cdr3_aa: CASSLLLAGNNEQFF
cdr3_nt: TGTGCCAGCAGCTTGTTACTAGCGGGTAACAATGAGCAGTTCTTC